This entry lists 13 T cell receptor beta chains sequenced from one sample in a study of OX40 agonist ivuxolimab in advanced cancers. Libraries were built with the immunoSEQ multiplex PCR assay. The table comes from immuneACCESS by way of TCRdb, which keeps in-frame sequences with V and J called. Part of the clones is missing from these tables; in studies checked, under half for an unresolved V gene and the rest for unknown reasons. The sample table holds 15,000 to 20,000 clones, of which 85% to 95% were seen once. Together, the top ten hold 6.5% to 8% of the sample. The sample was CD4+ or CD8+ T cells sorted from blood, taken in a trial of the OX40 agonist ivuxolimab. Receptors originate from an adult with an advanced solid tumor such as melanoma, head and neck, liver or kidney cancer.

The chain has TRBV5-6 and TRBJ1-5; perhaps TRBD1 as D (5 bases). V lost 4 bases, J lost 5 bases, and 7 bases lay in between. This CDR3 region has 12 residues. Per germline, CDR1 SGHDT and CDR2 YYEEEE. This CDR3 is CASSLQDQPQHF. In nucleotides, the CDR3 is TGTGCCAGCAGCCTACAGGATCAGCCCCAGCATTTT.

J is TRBJ2-7 and V is TRBV7-8; D unclear. The germline CDR1 and CDR2 sequences are SGHVS and FQNEAQ. The CDR3 extends over 14 amino acids. The V end was cut by 1 base, the J end by 1 base, with 8 bases between. DNA of the CDR3: TGTGCCAGCAGCTTAGATCTGGGGTCCTACGAGCAGTACTTC. Translating it yields CASSLDLGSYEQYF.

The CDR3 bases are TGTGCCAGCAGTGATAGTGAGGGTCGGAGCAATCAGCCCCAGCATTTT. Translating it yields CASSDSEGRSNQPQHF. The rearrangement uses TRBV2 and TRBJ1-5; D call uncertain. The CDR3 is 16 residues long. The germline V and J ends were trimmed by 3 bases and 1 base, with 13 bases remaining between them. Germline values: CDR1 SNHLY, CDR2 FYNNEI. The variable domain in full, completed from reference TRBV2 and TRBJ1-5, reads EPEVTQTPSHQVTQMGQEVILRCVPISNHLYFYWYRQILGQKVEFLVSFYNNEISEKSEIFDDQFSVERPDGSNFTLKIRSTKLEDSAMYFCASSDSEGRSNQPQHFGDGTRLSIL.

This chain joins TRBV28 and TRBJ1-4; 8 bases match TRBD1. CDR1 is MDHEN and CDR2 is SYDVKM in the germline V gene. This CDR3 is 15 amino acids long. V lost 5 bases, J lost 5 bases, and 7 bases stayed unmatched. The CDR3 spells CASSPSGGPNEKLFF. CDR3 nucleotides: TGTGCCAGCAGTCCCTCAGGGGGCCCGAATGAAAAACTGTTTTTT. The full variable domain, its missing parts supplied by reference TRBV28 and TRBJ1-4, is DVKVTQSSRYLVKRTGEKVFLECVQDMDHENMFWYRQDPGLGLRLIYFSYDVKMKEKGDIPEGYSVSREKKERFSLILESASTNQTSMYLCASSPSGGPNEKLFFGSGTQLSVL.

This chain uses TRBV7-9 with TRBJ1-2, with 7 bases matching TRBD1. The CDR3 has 17 amino acids. Germline V lookup: CDR1 SEHNR, CDR2 FQNEAQ (reference sequence). V shed 4 bases and J 3 bases; nucleotides not matched to a gene: 14. The DNA for the CDR3 is TGTGCCAGCAGCTCTTCCGGGACAGCCTATCTGCACTATGGCTACACCTTC. It translates to CASSSSGTAYLHYGYTF.

The chain employs TRBV19 and TRBJ2-1; maybe TRBD2 (6 bases). Per the germline V gene, CDR1 is LNHDA and CDR2 is SQIVND (reference sequence). Trimming pared 6 bases from V and 0 bases from J, leaving 15 bases between. The CDR3 is 16 residues long. The CDR3 loop reads CASSGPLGGSYNEQFF. DNA for the CDR3: TGTGCCAGTAGCGGTCCGCTGGGGGGCTCCTACAATGAGCAGTTCTTC.

The rearrangement uses TRBV11-2 and TRBJ1-1; D perhaps matches TRBD1 (6 bases). CDR3 length equals 13 residues. Germline CDR1 is SGHAT and CDR2 is FQNNGV. V was clipped by 2 bases and J by 8 bases, with 12 bases between them. The CDR3 sequence: CASSLWGGAEAFF. CDR3 nucleotides: TGTGCCAGCAGCTTATGGGGGGGGGCAGAAGCTTTCTTT.

This clone is deemed medium-sized. The J gene is TRBJ1-1, the V gene TRBV5-1, with a weak D call TRBD1 (6 bases). The length of the CDR3 is 18 residues. Between the trimmed V and J ends, which lost 4 bases and 4 bases, there was a span of 26 bases. CDR1 and CDR2 from the germline V gene are SGHRS and YFSETQ. The DNA for the CDR3 is TGCGCCAGCAGCCAGGGAGTGTTCAGGGGCCCGAGGGGCACTGAAGCTTTCTTT. Translating gives CASSQGVFRGPRGTEAFF.

In regard to this clone: At one end the junction does not follow the germline gene, possibly because of a read error. The chain combines TRBV6-5 with TRBJ1-1; D is uncertain. The CDR3 sequence is 14 residues long. Germline CDR1 MNHEY, CDR2 SVGAGI. DNA of the CDR3: TGTGCCGGCAGTTCCGCGTACATGAACACTGAAGCTTTCTTT. Amino acid sequence: CAGSSAYMNTEAFF.

The chain combines TRBV4-1 with TRBJ2-1; weak D call: TRBD2 (6 bases). The length of the CDR3 is 17 residues. V gave up 3 bases and J gave up 6 bases, with 21 bases separating them. Germline V lookup: CDR1 MGHRA, CDR2 YSYEKL. Written as DNA, the CDR3 is TGCGCCAGCAGCCACGATAGTCGGGGGTTAATACGCAATGAGCAGTTCTTC. Protein: CASSHDSRGLIRNEQFF.

The chain has TRBV7-9 and TRBJ2-7, with D perhaps TRBD2 (5 bases). The CDR3 is 12 residues long. CDR1 and CDR2 (germline): SEHNR, FQNEAQ (reference sequence). V lost 5 bases and J lost 3, with 8 bases in between. In DNA form, the CDR3 reads TGTGCCAGCAGCCCGGGGAGCTACGAGCAGTACTTC. Translating gives CASSPGSYEQYF.

This chain uses TRBV27 with TRBJ1-1; TRBD1 might be the D (5 bases). This CDR3 region has 14 residues. Trimming took off 4 bases at V and 4 bases at J, with 13 bases between the two ends. Germline CDR1 and CDR2: MNHEY and SMNVEV (reference sequence). The CDR3 loop reads CASSSMQGSTEAFF. The CDR3, as DNA: TGTGCCAGCAGTTCCATGCAGGGTTCCACTGAAGCTTTCTTT.

The chain has TRBV19 and TRBJ1-1; D remains unclear. Germline values: CDR1 LNHDA, CDR2 SQIVND (reference sequence). The V and J ends lost 7 bases and 3 bases respectively, with 15 bases between them. The CDR3 is 14 amino acids. CDR3 sequence (DNA): TGTGCCAGTACCCCGAGTCGGGTGGACACTGAAGCTTTCTTT. This sequence encodes CASTPSRVDTEAFF.